Included here is one T cell receptor (beta chain) sequence, with context. The table came from immunoSEQ multiplex PCR; TCRdb's copy has only in-frame clones and leaves some out. The sample lists about 22,000 clones; around 90% were seen once. The data were obtained in a study of PD-L1 blockade in urothelial cancer. Study details: Atezolizumab therapy began for patients in about 2014, dosed at 1,200 mg intravenously every 3 weeks.

V dropped 5 bases and J dropped 4 bases, with 11 bases sitting between them. From germline, CDR1 is SGHTA and CDR2 FQGNSA. CDR3 size: 13 residues. Documented time point: peripheral blood 6 weeks after treatment start. The TCR sequence derives from a woman aged 55-69 years with urothelial cancer. The source material was PBMCs, sampled around atezolizumab (anti-PD-L1) treatment. J is TRBJ1-2 and V is TRBV7-2; D perhaps matches TRBD1 (5 bases). The CDR3 spells CASSPDRRYGYTF. CDR3 in DNA: TGTGCCAGCAGCCCCGACAGACGCTATGGCTACACCTTC.